The 22 T cell receptor beta chains in this list originate from one sample, sequenced in a study of blood T cells in healthy people across ages. Together with a sample-barcoded 5' primer, a J-beta primer mix was included in a second PCR lasting roughly 6 to 12 cycles. TCRdb analysed the 5' RACE reads with MiXCR anew, one entry per CDR3 protein. The sample yields about 1.6 million distinct CDR3 sequences, about 31% seen once. The sample was blood. The receptors stem from a woman in her twenties or thirties in good health.

In this sample, this clonotype turned up a few times. The rearrangement uses TRBV6-5 and TRBJ1-5, with D perhaps matching TRBD1 (5 bases). The V end was cut by 5 bases, the J end by 1 base, with 12 bases between. Germline assignment: CDR1 MNHEY and CDR2 SVGAGI. The CDR3 extends over 15 amino acids. The CDR3 bases are TGTGCCAGCAGTGCAACAGGTTGGAGCAATCAGCCCCAGCATTTT. Protein product: CASSATGWSNQPQHF.

J is TRBJ1-2 and V is TRBV10-3; tentative D call: TRBD1 (5 bases). The length of the CDR3 is 12 residues. Germline values: CDR1 ENHRY, CDR2 SYGVKD. Between the trimmed V and J ends, which lost 6 bases and 7 bases, there was a span of 12 bases. The CDR3 DNA reads TGTGCCATCAGCGAAAGTGACAGTGGCTACACCTTC. Translating gives CAISESDSGYTF.

This clonotype was seen repeatedly, ten times or more. The chain has TRBV6-6 and TRBJ2-7; 8 bases align to TRBD1. Germline V gene sequence: CDR1 MNHNY, CDR2 SVGAGI (reference sequence). With V trimmed by 7 bases and J by 5 bases, 4 bases remained unmatched. The CDR3 extends over 12 amino acids. CDR3 protein: CASKPTGDEQYF. The CDR3 DNA reads TGTGCCAGCAAACCGACAGGGGACGAGCAGTACTTC.

The chain couples TRBV10-3 to TRBJ2-5; D ambiguous. Germline V gene sequence: CDR1 ENHRY, CDR2 SYGVKD. V gave up 0 bases and J gave up 0 bases, with 11 bases separating them. There are 16 residues in the CDR3. This chain's CDR3 is CAISESTSRDQETQYF. The CDR3 nucleotides read TGTGCCATCAGTGAGTCGACAAGTCGGGACCAAGAGACCCAGTACTTC.

The chain links TRBV7-9 to TRBJ1-1; D not certain. The germline V and J ends were trimmed by 1 base and 1 base, with 7 bases remaining between them. The CDR3 loop spans 14 amino acids. Germline V gene data show CDR1 as SEHNR and CDR2 as FQNEAQ (reference sequence). The CDR3 bases are TGTGCCAGCAGCTTAGATAGCAGGAACACTGAAGCTTTCTTT. It codes for CASSLDSRNTEAFF.

The chain has TRBV4-1 and TRBJ1-6; D is perhaps TRBD1 (5 bases). Trimming pared 1 base from V and 10 bases from J, leaving 17 bases between. Germline V gene sequence: CDR1 MGHRA, CDR2 YSYEKL. The CDR3 length is 16 residues. CDR3 bases: TGCGCCAGCAGCCAAGTTGGGGCGACGTCTGGGTCACCCCTCCACTTT. It codes for CASSQVGATSGSPLHF.

CDR3 sequence reads: CASSPSGLSNEKLFF. In DNA, the CDR3 is TGTGCCAGCAGTCCGTCGGGACTGTCTAATGAAAAACTGTTTTTT. V gene TRBV12-3 or TRBV12-4 combines with J gene TRBJ1-4, with a weak D call TRBD1 (5 bases). V was pared by 5 bases and J by 3 bases, with 13 bases between. This CDR3 comprises 15 residues.

The sample holds one count of this clonotype. The chain carries TRBV12-5 and TRBJ2-3; maybe TRBD1 (6 bases). Deletions cut 1 base from V and 5 bases from J, with 19 bases between. This CDR3 has 17 residues. The germline gives CDR1 LGHNT, CDR2 FRNRAP. CDR3 DNA sequence: TGTGCTAGTGGTTTGGCAAACACAGGGTTCAGCCTAGATACGCAGTATTTT. It codes for CASGLANTGFSLDTQYF. Filled out from reference TRBV12-5 and TRBJ2-3, the complete variable domain reads DARVTQTPRHKVTEMGQEVTMRCQPILGHNTVFWYRQTMMQGLELLAYFRNRAPLDDSGMPKDRFSAEMPDATLATLKIQPSEPRDSAVYFCASGLANTGFSLDTQYFGPGTRLTVL.

The J gene is TRBJ2-7, the V gene TRBV20-1; 10 bases are shared with TRBD1. The germline V gene encodes CDR1 DFQATT and CDR2 SNEGSKA (reference sequence). Trimming at V came to 6 bases and at J to 3 bases, leaving 11 bases not matched to a gene. CDR3 length: 15 residues. The CDR3 region has the DNA TGCAGTGCCACGACCCCGGGACAGGGGAACTACGAGCAGTACTTC. Its translation is CSATTPGQGNYEQYF.

CDR3 DNA: TGTGCCAGCAGCCAAGGACGACAGTCCTACGAGCAGTACTTC. Translated, it gives CASSQGRQSYEQYF. This chain links TRBV4-2 with TRBJ2-7, with D perhaps TRBD1 (5 bases). From germline, CDR1 is LGHNA and CDR2 YNFKEQ. The V end lost 1 base, the J end lost 1 base, and 8 bases lay between the germline ends. The CDR3 covers 14 residues.

This clonotype was seen ten or more times. The rearrangement uses TRBV4-1 and TRBJ2-5, with TRBD2 matching over 8 bases. V shed 0 bases, J shed 5 bases, and the junction held 5 bases outside the gene matches. Per the germline V gene, CDR1 is MGHRA and CDR2 is YSYEKL. This CDR3 contains 15 residues. The CDR3 DNA follows: TGCGCCAGCAGCCAAGATACGACTAGCGTTGAGACCCAGTACTTC. This sequence encodes CASSQDTTSVETQYF.

A word on this clonotype: The junction and the germline gene differ at one end; a read error may be behind it. The genes are TRBV7-9 and TRBJ2-1; 8 nucleotides match TRBD2. This CDR3 is built from 18 residues. Per germline, CDR1 SEHNR and CDR2 FQNEAQ (reference sequence). CDR3 residues: CASTGLRSMGGGSGELFF. CDR3 DNA: TGTGCCAGCACCGGACTTCGGAGCATGGGAGGTGGTAGCGGGGAGCTGTTCTTC.

This clonotype was counted between two and nine times. The chain carries TRBV20-1 and TRBJ2-2, with D perhaps matching TRBD2 (7 bases). The germline V gene has CDR1 DFQATT and CDR2 SNEGSKA (reference sequence). V lost 3 bases to trimming and J lost 3 bases, with 14 bases between them. The length of the CDR3 is 15 residues. CDR3 in DNA: TGCAGTGCTAGGGGCAGGGAGGGGGACACCGGGGAGCTGTTTTTT. Translating gives CSARGREGDTGELFF.

This clonotype has more than one count but fewer than ten. This chain connects TRBV5-1 to TRBJ2-7; D not resolved. Trimming removed 1 base at V and 1 base at J, with 9 bases between. Per the germline V gene, CDR1 is SGHRS and CDR2 is YFSETQ. The CDR3 has 14 amino acids. The CDR3: CASSLSYGSYEQYF. The CDR3 DNA follows: TGCGCCAGCAGCTTGAGTTACGGATCCTACGAGCAGTACTTC.

This chain joins TRBV27 and TRBJ2-7, with 7 bases lining up with TRBD1. Germline V gene lookup returns CDR1 MNHEY and CDR2 SMNVEV (reference sequence). CDR3 length: 13 amino acids. With V trimmed by 5 bases and J by 5 bases, 6 bases remained unmatched. The CDR3 DNA is TGTGCCAGCAGTCCAGGGACAGTTAACGAGCAGTACTTC. Translating gives CASSPGTVNEQYF.

This clonotype was observed a few times. The CDR3 region is CASSGEGTALTDTQYF. The CDR3 region has the DNA TGTGCCAGCAGCGGGGAGGGGACAGCTCTCACAGATACGCAGTATTTT. J is TRBJ2-3 and V is TRBV6-1; D is perhaps TRBD1 or TRBD2 (7 bases each). The germline V gene encodes CDR1 MNHNS and CDR2 SASEGT. This CDR3 has 16 amino acids. V lost 6 bases, J lost 2 bases, and 18 bases lay in between.

V gene TRBV14 combines with J gene TRBJ1-2; 12 nucleotides agree with TRBD1. The CDR3 has 15 amino acids. Trimming took 2 bases from V and 8 from J; bases not matched to a gene: 6. CDR1 SGHDN and CDR2 FVKESK come from the germline V gene. CDR3 sequence (DNA): TGTGCCAGCAGCCAAAGGGACAGGGGGCTTGAGGGCTACACCTTC. Translated: CASSQRDRGLEGYTF.

V gene TRBV5-1 combines with J gene TRBJ2-3; 8 positions match TRBD2. V shed 4 bases and J 3 bases; nucleotides not matched to a gene: 10. CDR1 is SGHRS, CDR2 YFSETQ, per germline. The CDR3 contains 16 residues. The CDR3 region is CASSADSGDGTDTQYF. The CDR3 nucleotides are TGCGCCAGCAGCGCGGATAGCGGGGATGGGACAGATACGCAGTATTTT.

The V gene is TRBV4-1, the J gene TRBJ2-3, with 7 bases fitting TRBD1. The CDR3 has 16 amino acids. Germline V gene lookup returns CDR1 MGHRA and CDR2 YSYEKL. V shed 1 base and J 1 base; nucleotides not matched to a gene: 5. This CDR3 reads CASSQVVDRGTDTQYF. In DNA, the CDR3 is TGCGCCAGCAGCCAAGTCGTCGACAGGGGCACAGATACGCAGTATTTT.

This clonotype was seen a handful of times. The chain is built from TRBV28 and TRBJ1-1, with D possibly matching TRBD1 (6 bases). The CDR3 is 15 amino acids. V gave up 2 bases and J gave up 6 bases, with 16 bases separating them. Germline CDR1 and CDR2: MDHEN and SYDVKM. The CDR3 is CASSLMSGVFAEAFF. CDR3 coding DNA: TGTGCCAGCAGTTTAATGTCAGGGGTCTTTGCTGAAGCTTTCTTT.

The J gene is TRBJ2-3, the V gene TRBV10-1; TRBD2 might be the D (5 bases). Germline CDR1 and CDR2: WNHNN and SYGVQD (reference sequence). CDR3 length: 18 amino acids. Deletions cut 2 bases from V and 0 bases from J, with 18 bases between. In nucleotides, the CDR3 is TGCGCCAGCAGTGAGGCATTTAGCGAAGATTCTAGCACAGATACGCAGTATTTT. The encoded protein is CASSEAFSEDSSTDTQYF.

This clonotype was counted only a few times. The V call is TRBV7-3, the J call TRBJ2-1; 11 bases align to TRBD2. The CDR3 extends over 14 amino acids. The ends lost 5 bases at V and 10 bases at J; junction bases unmatched: 7. Germline CDR1 reads SGHTA; CDR2 reads FQGTGA. This CDR3 reads CASSDNLAGGEQFF. The DNA for the CDR3 is TGTGCCAGCAGCGATAATTTAGCGGGAGGGGAGCAGTTCTTC.